Listed here are 32 T cell receptor beta chains from one sample, sequenced in a study of T cell clonality in common variable immunodeficiency. Sequencing used immunoSEQ multiplex PCR; TCRdb keeps in-frame clones, though not all of them. This sample has approximately 81,000 clones, each found more than once. Sequences were obtained from peripheral blood mononuclear cells. The receptor source for this set is a person aged 18-70 years in good health.

At least ten counts were recorded for this clone. Read data end 3 residues before the CDR3 end; the end is taken from the germline J gene. The V gene is TRBV10-3, the J gene TRBJ2-3; 7 bases agree with TRBD2. Trimming took 6 bases from V and 2 from J; bases not matched to a gene: 5. Germline CDR1 ENHRY, CDR2 SYGVKD. The CDR3 consists of 14 residues. The CDR3 loop is CAISRDYNTDTQYF. Incomplete CDR3 DNA: TGTGCCATCAGCCGGGACTACAACACAGATACG.

Remarks on this clone: This may be a read error: a much more frequent sequence differs by one nucleotide. The read is 3 residues too short to cover the CDR3 end, so that end is filled in from the germline J gene. The V call is TRBV11-3, the J call TRBJ2-5; D not resolved. The length of the CDR3 is 13 residues. Germline V CDR1 and CDR2: SGHNT, YENEEA. Incomplete CDR3 DNA: TGTGCCAGCGGCTTAAAGCCCGGAGAGACC. As protein: CASGLKPGET. The full-length CDR3 reads as CASGLKPGETQYF.

This clone was detected many times. A read error may account for a junction end that differs from germline. The read comes to an end 3 residues before the CDR3 does, leaving the germline J gene to fill in the end. The V and J genes are TRBV4-2 and TRBJ2-7, with TRBD1 matching 8 bases. Germline CDR1 LGHNA, CDR2 YNFKEQ. The CDR3 length is 16 residues. CDR3 region: CASSQGWGQVPYEQYF. The CDR3 DNA, read in part, is TGCGCCAGCAGCCAAGGATGGGGACAGGTACCCTACGAG.

In this sample, this clone turned up a few times. Read sequence stops 3 residues before the CDR3 end, and the germline J gene provides the missing end. The rearrangement uses TRBV7-3 and TRBJ2-1; D not certain. Trimming removed 1 base at V and 9 bases at J, with 7 bases between. The CDR3 sequence is 12 residues long. Germline V gene data show CDR1 as SGHTA and CDR2 as FQGTGA. The CDR3 sequence: CASSLSGGEQFF. The covered CDR3 bases are TGTGCCAGCAGCTTAAGTGGCGGTGAG. Looking up the rest from reference TRBV7-3 and TRBJ2-1 gives the full variable domain: GAGVSQTPSNKVTEKGKYVELRCDPISGHTALYWYRQSLGQGPEFLIYFQGTGAADDSGLPNDRFFAVRPEGSVSTLKIQRTERGDSAVYLCASSLSGGEQFFGPGTRLTVL.

This clone was seen at least ten times. The DNA ends 3 residues before the CDR3 does, and the rest of the CDR3 is filled in from the germline J gene. The rearrangement joins TRBV20-1 to TRBJ1-1; maybe TRBD1 (6 bases). The CDR3 runs 13 residues. Germline V gives CDR1 DFQATT, CDR2 SNEGSKA (reference sequence). V lost 5 bases and J lost 6, with 16 bases in between. The sequenced part of the CDR3 DNA is TGCAGTGCTTGGGGGGGGGCCCGTCCTGAA. Its protein product is CSAWGGARPE. The whole CDR3 protein is CSAWGGARPEAFF.

This clone occurred many times. The CDR3 end lies 3 residues beyond the end of the read and is filled in from the germline J gene. The rearrangement uses TRBV18 and TRBJ2-1; the D call may be TRBD1 or TRBD2 (5 bases each). With 3 bases removed from V and 7 bases from J, the gap between germline ends came to 10 bases. CDR1 is KGHSH and CDR2 is LQKENI in the germline V gene. CDR3 length equals 13 residues. CDR3 in amino acids: CASSPREGNEQFF. Partial CDR3 DNA: TGTGCCAGCTCACCCCGCGAGGGGAATGAG.

The table lists this clone with a few counts. Read sequence stops 3 residues before the CDR3 end, and the germline J gene provides the missing end. The chain joins TRBV30 to TRBJ2-2; D uncertain. Germline lookup yields CDR1 GTSNPN and CDR2 SVGIG (reference sequence). CDR3 length equals 13 residues. The DNA read from the CDR3 is TGTGCCTGGAGTCTCTCCTATAATTCACCG. Protein product: CAWSLSYNSP. In full, the CDR3 reads CAWSLSYNSPLFF.

In this sample, this clone turned up many times. The CDR3 end lies 3 residues beyond the end of the read and is filled in from the germline J gene. V and J are TRBV27 and TRBJ1-1, with D possibly TRBD1 on 5 matching bases. Per germline, CDR1 MNHEY and CDR2 SMNVEV (reference sequence). V was shortened by 5 bases and J by 1 base, with 14 bases between the two germline ends. The CDR3 spans 15 residues. The sequenced part of the CDR3 DNA is TGTGCCAGCAGTCCCAGGACCGACAGGAACACTGAA. Translation: CASSPRTDRNTE. The entire CDR3 reads CASSPRTDRNTEAFF.

This clone was counted at least ten times. The sequence runs out 3 residues before the end of the CDR3; the remainder is reconstructed from the germline J gene. The chain carries TRBV10-3 and TRBJ2-3, with TRBD1 matching over 8 bases. This CDR3 comprises 15 residues. CDR1 is ENHRY, CDR2 SYGVKD, per germline. V shed 6 bases, J shed 0 bases, and the junction held 5 bases outside the gene matches. The CDR3 reads CAIRFGTGSTDTQYF. CDR3 DNA (partial): TGTGCCATCAGATTCGGGACAGGAAGCACAGATACG.

This clone was found many times. The read terminates 3 residues ahead of where the CDR3 ends, so the germline J gene completes it. V is TRBV20-1 and J is TRBJ2-3; TRBD1 might be the D (6 bases). Deletions cut 3 bases from V and 0 bases from J, with 13 bases between. This CDR3 region has 15 residues. Looked up from germline, CDR1 is DFQATT and CDR2 is SNEGSKA (reference sequence). Partial CDR3 DNA: TGCAGTGCTAGGCGGACGGACAGTAGCACAGATACG. It is translated as CSARRTDSSTDT. The full CDR3 is CSARRTDSSTDTQYF.

Many counts were recorded for this clone. The missing CDR3 end, 3 residues past where the read stops, is filled in from the germline J gene. The chain uses TRBV20-1 and TRBJ2-3; D not certain. CDR3 size: 12 residues. Trimming shortened V by 8 bases and J by 4 bases, and 13 bases separated the two germline ends. Germline V gene lookup returns CDR1 DFQATT and CDR2 SNEGSKA (reference sequence). The sequenced CDR3 bases are TGCAGTACCCGGAGCGTTTCAGATACG. It specifies CSTRSVSDT. The CDR3 in its entirety is CSTRSVSDTQYF.

This clone was recorded many times. Coverage ceases 3 residues before the CDR3 finishes, and the germline J gene fills in the end. The chain combines TRBV20-1 with TRBJ1-1; a weak D match, TRBD1 (6 bases). The CDR3 covers 14 residues. Germline V gene data show CDR1 as DFQATT and CDR2 as SNEGSKA (reference sequence). V dropped 4 bases and J dropped 6 bases, with 18 bases sitting between them. The CDR3: CSAKGRGWGPEAFF. The sequenced CDR3 bases are TGCAGTGCTAAGGGACGGGGCTGGGGGCCTGAA.

This clone was counted many times. The sequence runs out 3 residues before the end of the CDR3; the remainder is reconstructed from the germline J gene. The chain carries TRBV19 and TRBJ1-1; 7 nucleotides line up with TRBD1. After removal of 1 base from V and 2 bases from J, the junction contained 4 bases not matched to a gene. The CDR3 runs to 15 residues. Germline CDR1 is LNHDA and CDR2 is SQIVND (reference sequence). CDR3 region: CASSIAGTANTEAFF. CDR3 DNA (partial): TGTGCCAGTAGTATAGCCGGGACAGCCAACACTGAA.

This clone was counted many times. The sequenced fragment ends 3 residues before the CDR3 boundary, so the rest is inferred from the germline J gene. V usage is TRBV14 and J usage is TRBJ2-5, with D perhaps TRBD1 (6 bases). The germline V and J ends were trimmed by 4 bases and 5 bases, with 20 bases remaining between them. Looked up from germline, CDR1 is SGHDN and CDR2 is FVKESK. CDR3 length: 16 residues. The covered CDR3 bases are TGTGCCAGCAGCCTGGGACATACGATTGGTGGGGAGACC. Its translation is CASSLGHTIGGET. The full-length CDR3 reads as CASSLGHTIGGETQYF.

Many counts were recorded for this clone. Sequencing ends 3 residues short of the CDR3 end; the germline J gene provides the rest. The chain employs TRBV29-1 and TRBJ1-4; tentative D call: TRBD1 (5 bases). Germline V gene data show CDR1 as SQVTM and CDR2 as ANQGSEA. V was trimmed by 0 bases and J by 4 bases, leaving 15 bases between them. The length of the CDR3 is 16 residues. The CDR3 sequence is CSVEEFEAGSNEKLFF. The covered CDR3 bases are TGCAGCGTTGAAGAATTCGAGGCAGGGAGTAATGAAAAA. The full variable domain, its missing parts supplied by reference TRBV29-1 and TRBJ1-4, is SAVISQKPSRDICQRGTSLTIQCQVDSQVTMMFWYRQQPGQSLTLIATANQGSEATYESGFVIDKFPISRPNLTFSTLTVSNMSPEDSSIYLCSVEEFEAGSNEKLFFGSGTQLSVL.

Many counts were recorded for this clone. CDR3 DNA (partial): TGCGCCAGCAGCGGCGACCGTTACCGACAGGGCCGCTCTGGGGCCAACGTC. This translates into CASSGDRYRQGRSGANV. The CDR3 reads in full as CASSGDRYRQGRSGANVLTF. V and J are TRBV5-1 and TRBJ2-6; 7 nucleotides agree with TRBD1. Coverage ceases 3 residues before the CDR3 finishes, and the germline J gene fills in the end. The V segment lost 4 bases and the J segment 0 bases; nucleotides outside the gene matches: 16. The germline gives CDR1 SGHRS, CDR2 YFSETQ. This CDR3 is built from 20 residues.

This clone was picked up many times. Read sequence stops 3 residues before the CDR3 end, and the germline J gene provides the missing end. The V gene is TRBV7-8, the J gene TRBJ2-5, with D tentatively TRBD1 (6 bases). The V gene lost 1 base and the J gene lost 4 bases, with 16 bases spanning the gap. The germline gives CDR1 SGHVS, CDR2 FQNEAQ. The length of the CDR3 is 16 residues. The covered CDR3 bases are TGTGCCAGCAGCTTAGAATCTGGAACAGGGATAGAGACC. It specifies CASSLESGTGIET. Given in full, the CDR3 is CASSLESGTGIETQYF.

At least ten counts were recorded for this clone. The read terminates 3 residues ahead of where the CDR3 ends, so the germline J gene completes it. The chain combines TRBV7-8 with TRBJ1-4; D is ambiguous. The CDR3 spans 15 residues. V gave up 3 bases and J gave up 6 bases, with 14 bases separating them. Looked up from germline, CDR1 is SGHVS and CDR2 is FQNEAQ. CDR3 in amino acids: CASSFYQARDEKLFF. CDR3 DNA, as far as it was read: TGTGCCAGCAGCTTTTACCAGGCAAGGGATGAAAAA.

This clone was detected ten times or more. Read sequence stops 3 residues before the CDR3 end, and the germline J gene provides the missing end. The V gene is TRBV19, the J gene TRBJ2-2; TRBD1 matches 8 bases. The CDR3 contains 16 residues. Losses at the gene ends were 3 bases for V and 6 bases for J; bases not matched to a gene: 9. Germline values: CDR1 LNHDA, CDR2 SQIVND (reference sequence). CDR3 loop: CASSIIGGQGPGELFF. The sequenced part of the CDR3 DNA is TGTGCCAGTAGTATTATCGGTGGACAGGGTCCCGGGGAG.

There are many counts of this clone. The CDR3 end falls 3 residues outside the read, so it is completed with the germline J gene. The rearrangement joins TRBV2 to TRBJ2-2, with 8 positions matching TRBD1. Germline assignment: CDR1 SNHLY and CDR2 FYNNEI. Trimming took 4 bases from V and 6 from J; bases not matched to a gene: 7. CDR3 length: 15 amino acids. This chain's CDR3 is CASSVTGGYAGELFF. CDR3 DNA (partial): TGTGCCAGCAGTGTTACAGGGGGATACGCCGGGGAG.

This clone has at least ten counts. The CDR3 end falls 3 residues outside the read, so it is completed with the germline J gene. The chain carries TRBV7-6 and TRBJ2-1, with a possible D match to TRBD2 (6 bases). Germline V gene sequence: CDR1 SGHVS, CDR2 FNYEAQ. Trimming left V 2 bases short and J 9 bases short, with 14 bases between. CDR3 length: 14 amino acids. The CDR3 sequence: CASSLYGGTAEQFF. The CDR3 DNA, read in part, is TGTGCCAGCAGCTTATACGGAGGGACTGCTGAG.

This clone was found many times. The missing CDR3 end, 3 residues past where the read stops, is filled in from the germline J gene. The chain combines TRBV7-9 with TRBJ1-1; D possibly corresponds to TRBD1 (5 bases). V lost 4 bases, J lost 1 base, and 13 bases lay in between. This CDR3 is built from 15 residues. CDR1 and CDR2 from the germline V gene are SEHNR and FQNEAQ (reference sequence). Partial CDR3 DNA: TGTGCCAGCAGCTCCTTGGGACTCTCGAACACTGAA. Protein sequence: CASSSLGLSNTE. The CDR3 as a whole reads CASSSLGLSNTEAFF.

This clone was counted a few times. The sequenced fragment ends 3 residues before the CDR3 boundary, so the rest is inferred from the germline J gene. The rearrangement joins TRBV2 to TRBJ1-5; TRBD1 aligns across 7 bases. The CDR3 consists of 15 residues. Germline CDR1 reads SNHLY; CDR2 reads FYNNEI. The J segment lost 5 bases and the V segment lost 1 base, leaving 5 bases of the junction unmatched. Here the CDR3 reads CASSEVDRIYQPQHF. The CDR3 bases that were read are TGTGCCAGCAGTGAAGTGGACAGGATTTATCAGCCC. Drawing the rest from reference TRBV2 and TRBJ1-5, the complete variable domain is EPEVTQTPSHQVTQMGQEVILRCVPISNHLYFYWYRQILGQKVEFLVSFYNNEISEKSEIFDDQFSVERPDGSNFTLKIRSTKLEDSAMYFCASSEVDRIYQPQHFGDGTRLSIL.

This clone has a count of ten or more. The CDR3 goes on 3 residues after the read ends, and that part is filled in from the germline J gene. The chain has TRBV30 and TRBJ2-1; 9 bases line up with TRBD1. V lost 7 bases, J lost 1 base, and 8 bases stayed unmatched. The CDR3 contains 15 residues. Germline assignment: CDR1 GTSNPN and CDR2 SVGIG (reference sequence). The sequenced part of the CDR3 DNA is TGTGCCTTGGCATCGGGACAGGGTTCCTACAATGAG. Translated, it gives CALASGQGSYNE. The full CDR3 is CALASGQGSYNEQFF.

This clone appeared many times. The CDR3 end lies 3 residues beyond the end of the read and is filled in from the germline J gene. The chain couples TRBV5-4 to TRBJ2-5; 9 bases are a match to TRBD1. From germline, CDR1 is SGHNT and CDR2 YYREEE (reference sequence). Trimming removed 6 bases from V and 6 bases from J; junction bases left unmatched: 12. CDR3 length equals 15 residues. Partial CDR3 DNA: TGTGCCAGCAAAGCCGGAACAGGGGGCCTGAAGACC. This codes for CASKAGTGGLKT. In full, the CDR3 is CASKAGTGGLKTQYF.

This clone was observed many times. From the germline J gene comes the end of the CDR3, since the read stops 3 residues before it. V gene TRBV20-1 combines with J gene TRBJ1-2; the D gene is possibly TRBD1 (5 bases). This CDR3 is built from 17 residues. Germline CDR1 and CDR2: DFQATT and SNEGSKA (reference sequence). The covered CDR3 bases are TGCAGTGCTAGAGACGAGGGGCACACCCCTGTCAATCAGCCC. It specifies CSARDEGHTPVNQP. The full CDR3 reads CSARDEGHTPVNQPYTF.

This clone was counted ten times or more. The sequence runs out 3 residues before the end of the CDR3; the remainder is reconstructed from the germline J gene. This rearrangement joins TRBV28 to TRBJ2-3, with TRBD2 identical over 7 bases. CDR3 length: 15 residues. V shed 6 bases and J 6 bases; nucleotides not matched to a gene: 12. The germline V gene encodes CDR1 MDHEN and CDR2 SYDVKM. This chain's CDR3 is CASSTLAEKGDTQYF. CDR3 bases read: TGTGCCAGCAGCACCCTAGCGGAAAAGGGGGATACG.

As to this clone: The read ends 3 residues early relative to the CDR3; the germline J gene fills the gap. The rearrangement joins TRBV20-1 to TRBJ2-7, with 8 bases fitting TRBD1. CDR1 DFQATT and CDR2 SNEGSKA come from the germline V gene (reference sequence). The CDR3 length is 13 residues. Trimming took 6 bases from V and 6 from J; bases not matched to a gene: 10. CDR3 in amino acids: CSALTGAPSEQYF. The sequenced part of the CDR3 DNA is TGCAGTGCCTTGACAGGGGCCCCGTCCGAG.

This clone was observed at least ten times. Read data end 3 residues before the CDR3 end; the end is taken from the germline J gene. V gene TRBV10-1 combines with J gene TRBJ2-3; TRBD1 is a possible D gene (6 bases). With 3 bases removed from V and 4 bases from J, the gap between germline ends came to 14 bases. Germline values: CDR1 WNHNN, CDR2 SYGVQD (reference sequence). This CDR3 has 15 amino acids. This CDR3 reads CASSEGGLGADTQYF. The CDR3 DNA, read in part, is TGCGCCAGCAGTGAAGGGGGATTGGGAGCAGATACG.

Ten or more counts support this clone. The read halts 3 residues ahead of the CDR3 end, with the missing end drawn from the germline J gene. The V and J genes are TRBV4-2 and TRBJ1-6; 8 bases map to TRBD1. V lost 4 bases to trimming and J lost 1 base; unmatched junction nucleotides: 15. The germline V gene has CDR1 LGHNA and CDR2 YNFKEQ. The CDR3 has 20 amino acids. The CDR3 region is CASSPIQLDRGGSYNSPLHF. The sequenced CDR3 bases are TGTGCCAGCAGCCCTATACAGCTAGACAGGGGAGGATCCTATAATTCACCC.

There are many counts of this clone. The read halts 3 residues ahead of the CDR3 end, with the missing end drawn from the germline J gene. V is TRBV20-1 and J is TRBJ1-5; the match to TRBD1 covers 9 bases. CDR1 and CDR2 from the germline V gene are DFQATT and SNEGSKA (reference sequence). The CDR3 is 18 amino acids. V trimming: 4 bases; J trimming: 2 bases; junction bases outside the gene matches: 15. The DNA read from the CDR3 is TGCAGTGCTATTAACGGGGGACAGGGTTTCTTCGGCAATCAGCCC. Amino acids: CSAINGGQGFFGNQP. The CDR3 reads in full as CSAINGGQGFFGNQPQHF.

In this sample, this clone turned up many times. The read falls 3 residues short of the CDR3 end, and the missing part is taken from the germline J gene. This chain links TRBV10-1 with TRBJ2-7, with 10 bases fitting TRBD1. Germline lookup yields CDR1 WNHNN and CDR2 SYGVQD (reference sequence). CDR3 length: 13 amino acids. V shed 6 bases and J 6 bases; nucleotides not matched to a gene: 5. CDR3 DNA (partial): TGCGCCAGCAGGGAAGACAGGGGGCGCGAG. As protein: CASREDRGRE. The complete CDR3 sequence is CASREDRGREQYF.